The clone carrying this T cell receptor beta chain turned up a few times. The CDR3 runs 14 residues. Germline CDR1 and CDR2: SGHVS and FNYEAQ. Losses at the gene ends were 2 bases for V and 4 bases for J; bases not matched to a gene: 4. This specimen comes from a study of blood T cell repertoires in COVID-19. Study at large: The United States, Italy and Spain supplied acute and convalescent COVID-19 samples. Sources were T cells, B-cell-depleted T cells, or PBMCs; the material itself was cDNA or gDNA.

In the authors' methods: For nucleated cells, counts were estimated from reference gene primer amplification. Measured with immunoSEQ multiplex PCR; TCRdb has only the in-frame clones, and not every one. From that table come the V and J calls and clone size; the DNA was used to work out D and trimming. The sample lists some 93,000 clones; approximately 86% were seen once. This clonotype was obtained from a man between 60 and 70 years old with acute or convalescent COVID-19. Sequencing was carried out using peripheral blood. This sequence joins TRBV7-6 and TRBJ2-5, with 7 positions matching TRBD1. The CDR3 loop reads CASSLNRGTETQYF. CDR3 coding DNA: TGTGCCAGCAGCTTAAACAGGGGCACAGAGACCCAGTACTTC.